The rows below give T cell receptor beta chains drawn from one sample of a study of technical replicates of blood from a few donors. Data came from immunoSEQ multiplex PCR; TCRdb stores just in-frame clones and leaves some out. The table records 70,000 to 95,000 clones, around 95% of them present only once. The sequenced material came from T cells isolated from PBMCs. Receptor source: a human donor in good health. Both conserved end residues are part of each CDR3. The D gene is left open where the match is weak. Only part of the rows carry a size: once, few, many, or a class if the clone is expanded.

CDR3 DNA: TGCGCCAGCAGTATCGCGTCAATCTCTGGGGCCAACGTCCTGACTTTC; CDR3 protein: CASSIASISGANVLTF; clone size: .; J gene: TRBJ2-6; D gene: .; V gene: TRBV5-1
CDR3 DNA: TGTGCCAGCTCACCACTCGACGTCTGGACAGGGTCCAACTATGGCTACACCTTC; CDR3 protein: CASSPLDVWTGSNYGYTF; clone size: .; J gene: TRBJ1-2; D gene: TRBD1; V gene: TRBV18
CDR3 DNA: TGCAGCGCCCAAAGACAGGCGTCTGGCTACACCTTC; CDR3 protein: CSAQRQASGYTF; clone size: .; J gene: TRBJ1-2; D gene: .; V gene: TRBV29-1
CDR3 DNA: TGTGCCAGCAGCTTAACGGGACTTCCATCGGGTGAGCAGTTCTTC; CDR3 protein: CASSLTGLPSGEQFF; clone size: .; J gene: TRBJ2-1; D gene: .; V gene: TRBV7-2
CDR3 DNA: TGTGCCAGCAGCTTAGCTCAGGGATTGAACACTGAAGCTTTCTTT; CDR3 protein: CASSLAQGLNTEAFF; clone size: once; J gene: TRBJ1-1; D gene: .; V gene: TRBV7-2
CDR3 DNA: TGTGCCAGCAGCGTCCTGCAGGCAACTAATGAAAAACTGTTTTTT; CDR3 protein: CASSVLQATNEKLFF; clone size: .; J gene: TRBJ1-4; D gene: .; V gene: TRBV5-8
CDR3 DNA: TGTGCCAGCTCACCGGCGGTAGGTCGCCAAGAGACCCAGTACTTC; CDR3 protein: CASSPAVGRQETQYF; clone size: .; J gene: TRBJ2-5; D gene: .; V gene: TRBV18
CDR3 DNA: TGTGCCAGCAGCTGGAGGCCCCTCACAGATACGCAGTATTTT; CDR3 protein: CASSWRPLTDTQYF; clone size: .; J gene: TRBJ2-3; D gene: .; V gene: TRBV27
CDR3 DNA: TGTGCCACCACGACGACTTTTGCGAGCGGCAATGAGCAGTTCTTC; CDR3 protein: CATTTTFASGNEQFF; clone size: .; J gene: TRBJ2-1; D gene: .; V gene: TRBV27
CDR3 DNA: TGTGCCAGTAGTGTCCCCGGGACAGGGGACGAGACCCAGTACTTC; CDR3 protein: CASSVPGTGDETQYF; clone size: .; J gene: TRBJ2-5; D gene: TRBD1; V gene: TRBV19
CDR3 DNA: TGTGCCAGCAGTTCGGTGGCAACGGGCGAGCAGTACTTC; CDR3 protein: CASSSVATGEQYF; clone size: .; J gene: TRBJ2-7; D gene: .; V gene: TRBV28
CDR3 DNA: TGTGCCAGCAGCTTCCGGACAGCCGACTACGAGCAGTACTTC; CDR3 protein: CASSFRTADYEQYF; clone size: .; J gene: TRBJ2-7; D gene: .; V gene: TRBV11-2
CDR3 DNA: TGTGCCAGCAGTTTATTAGATACGTTTGGCACAGGGAGGGCCGGGGAGCTGTTTTTT; CDR3 protein: CASSLLDTFGTGRAGELFF; clone size: once; J gene: TRBJ2-2; D gene: .; V gene: TRBV28
CDR3 DNA: TGTGCCAGCAGCTTATTAGTGGGACAGGGATCCTCCTACGAGCAGTACTTC; CDR3 protein: CASSLLVGQGSSYEQYF; clone size: once; J gene: TRBJ2-7; D gene: TRBD1; V gene: TRBV7-2
CDR3 DNA: TGCGCCAGCAGCTTGGGGAGGGGCACAGATACGCAGTATTTT; CDR3 protein: CASSLGRGTDTQYF; clone size: once; J gene: TRBJ2-3; D gene: .; V gene: TRBV5-1
CDR3 DNA: TGTGCCAGCAGCCAAGAGCAGCGGGAGGGCCAAGAGACCCAGTACTTC; CDR3 protein: CASSQEQREGQETQYF; clone size: .; J gene: TRBJ2-5; D gene: TRBD2; V gene: TRBV4-2
CDR3 DNA: TGTGCCAGCAGGCCCAGGGGTAGCACCGGGGAGCTGTTTTTT; CDR3 protein: CASRPRGSTGELFF; clone size: .; J gene: TRBJ2-2; D gene: .; V gene: TRBV27
CDR3 DNA: TGTGCCAGCAGCTTAGGTGGCTTGTTTTACGAGCAGTACTTC; CDR3 protein: CASSLGGLFYEQYF; clone size: .; J gene: TRBJ2-7; D gene: .; V gene: TRBV11-2
CDR3 DNA: TGTGCCAGCTCACCAGGGGTGGCTAGCGGCTACACCTTC; CDR3 protein: CASSPGVASGYTF; clone size: once; J gene: TRBJ1-2; D gene: .; V gene: TRBV18
CDR3 DNA: TGTGCCAGCAGTGAGAAGCGGGAGTGGCCCTACGAGCAGTACTTC; CDR3 protein: CASSEKREWPYEQYF; clone size: .; J gene: TRBJ2-7; D gene: TRBD2; V gene: TRBV2
CDR3 DNA: TGTGCTAGTGGCCGTGGGACCGGCAGGGGAGCTTTCTTT; CDR3 protein: CASGRGTGRGAFF; clone size: .; J gene: TRBJ1-1; D gene: .; V gene: TRBV12-5
CDR3 DNA: TGTGCCAGCAGTCCAATACAAGTAGCCTACACTGAAGCTTTCTTT; CDR3 protein: CASSPIQVAYTEAFF; clone size: .; J gene: TRBJ1-1; D gene: .; V gene: TRBV28
CDR3 DNA: TGTGCCAGCAGCAAACTGTCGGGCCTAGCGGGGTCCACCGGGGAGCTGTTTTTT; CDR3 protein: CASSKLSGLAGSTGELFF; clone size: .; J gene: TRBJ2-2; D gene: .; V gene: TRBV21-1
CDR3 DNA: TGTGCCAGCAGCGCCCGGGACTCCCGCTACAATGAGCAGTTCTTC; CDR3 protein: CASSARDSRYNEQFF; clone size: .; J gene: TRBJ2-1; D gene: .; V gene: TRBV5-6
CDR3 DNA: TGTGCCAGTAGTTCGAGACCCGAGAGCGCTGAAGCTTTCTTT; CDR3 protein: CASSSRPESAEAFF; clone size: .; J gene: TRBJ1-1; D gene: .; V gene: TRBV19
CDR3 DNA: TGTGCCAGCAGCTTAGTTCTGGGGGGAGGGAGCTCCTACGAGCAGTACTTC; CDR3 protein: CASSLVLGGGSSYEQYF; clone size: .; J gene: TRBJ2-7; D gene: TRBD2; V gene: TRBV11-2
CDR3 DNA: TGTGCCAGCTCAAATCGTGGGACTAGTCTCACAGATACGCAGTATTTT; CDR3 protein: CASSNRGTSLTDTQYF; clone size: .; J gene: TRBJ2-3; D gene: TRBD2; V gene: TRBV18
CDR3 DNA: TGTGCCAGCTCACCTCTTGACAGCTCGGGCCTGCATTTT; CDR3 protein: CASSPLDSSGLHF; clone size: .; J gene: TRBJ1-5; D gene: .; V gene: TRBV18
CDR3 DNA: TGTGCCAGCAGTTTATCAGTCCTGTTGACAGCCGAAGCTTTCTTT; CDR3 protein: CASSLSVLLTAEAFF; clone size: .; J gene: TRBJ1-1; D gene: .; V gene: TRBV27
CDR3 DNA: TGTGCCAGCAGCCAAGGGGACTCCATTAGCACAGATACGCAGTATTTT; CDR3 protein: CASSQGDSISTDTQYF; clone size: .; J gene: TRBJ2-3; D gene: .; V gene: TRBV4-2
CDR3 DNA: TGCAGCGTTCAAACTAGCGGGATCTCCTACGAGCAGTACTTC; CDR3 protein: CSVQTSGISYEQYF; clone size: .; J gene: TRBJ2-7; D gene: TRBD2; V gene: TRBV29-1
CDR3 DNA: TGTGCCAGCAGCGCCGACAACTCCTACGAGCAGTACTTC; CDR3 protein: CASSADNSYEQYF; clone size: .; J gene: TRBJ2-7; D gene: .; V gene: TRBV9
CDR3 DNA: TGTGCCAGCAGCTCAGGAGGTGACAGGCAGAATTCACCCCTCCACTTT; CDR3 protein: CASSSGGDRQNSPLHF; clone size: few; J gene: TRBJ1-6; D gene: .; V gene: TRBV11-3
CDR3 DNA: TGTGCCTGGAACACACAGGTCAATCAGCCCCAGCATTTT; CDR3 protein: CAWNTQVNQPQHF; clone size: .; J gene: TRBJ1-5; D gene: .; V gene: TRBV30
CDR3 DNA: TGTGCCAGCAGCTTGGAGGGGACAGGGTACTATAATTCACCCCTCCACTTT; CDR3 protein: CASSLEGTGYYNSPLHF; clone size: .; J gene: TRBJ1-6; D gene: TRBD1; V gene: TRBV5-8
CDR3 DNA: TGCGCCAGCAGCCAAGAAACAGGCGGATATGGCTACACCTTC; CDR3 protein: CASSQETGGYGYTF; clone size: .; J gene: TRBJ1-2; D gene: .; V gene: TRBV4-1
CDR3 DNA: TGTGCCAGCAGCTTTCAGGGAAATTACGAAGCTTTCTTT; CDR3 protein: CASSFQGNYEAFF; clone size: once; J gene: TRBJ1-1; D gene: .; V gene: TRBV11-2
CDR3 DNA: TGTGCCACCAGCAGAGATCTGGCGGTTCAAGAGACCCAGTACTTC; CDR3 protein: CATSRDLAVQETQYF; clone size: .; J gene: TRBJ2-5; D gene: .; V gene: TRBV15
CDR3 DNA: TGTGCCAGCACCGTTTATCGGGCGGGAGTGTACAATGAGCAGTTCTTC; CDR3 protein: CASTVYRAGVYNEQFF; clone size: once; J gene: TRBJ2-1; D gene: TRBD2; V gene: TRBV27
CDR3 DNA: TGTGCCAGCAGGGTAGCGGGAAACACCGGGGAGCTGTTTTTT; CDR3 protein: CASRVAGNTGELFF; clone size: once; J gene: TRBJ2-2; D gene: TRBD2; V gene: TRBV27
CDR3 DNA: TGTGCCAGTAGTACGACAGGGAACTATGGCTACACCTTC; CDR3 protein: CASSTTGNYGYTF; clone size: once; J gene: TRBJ1-2; D gene: TRBD1; V gene: TRBV19
CDR3 DNA: TGTGCCTGGAGCACAGGGGCTCTGACAGGGACTAGCAATCAGCCCCAGCATTTT; CDR3 protein: CAWSTGALTGTSNQPQHF; clone size: .; J gene: TRBJ1-5; D gene: TRBD1; V gene: TRBV30
CDR3 DNA: TGTGCCAGCAGCTTTCGGGGTGCGAACTATGGCTACACCTTC; CDR3 protein: CASSFRGANYGYTF; clone size: .; J gene: TRBJ1-2; D gene: .; V gene: TRBV11-3
CDR3 DNA: TGTGCCAGCCCCAGGGAGCGAGGACTAGCGGGAGGGTTCACAGATACGCAGTATTTT; CDR3 protein: CASPRERGLAGGFTDTQYF; clone size: .; J gene: TRBJ2-3; D gene: TRBD2; V gene: TRBV5-4
CDR3 DNA: TGTGCCAGCAGCCAAGTCTGGGGGAGGGGCGCGGGCTCCTACAATGAGCAGTTCTTC; CDR3 protein: CASSQVWGRGAGSYNEQFF; clone size: .; J gene: TRBJ2-1; D gene: TRBD2; V gene: TRBV14
CDR3 DNA: TGTGCCAGCAGCCCGAAGGGGACAGGCTCCTCCGACACTGAAGCTTTCTTT; CDR3 protein: CASSPKGTGSSDTEAFF; clone size: .; J gene: TRBJ1-1; D gene: TRBD1; V gene: TRBV2